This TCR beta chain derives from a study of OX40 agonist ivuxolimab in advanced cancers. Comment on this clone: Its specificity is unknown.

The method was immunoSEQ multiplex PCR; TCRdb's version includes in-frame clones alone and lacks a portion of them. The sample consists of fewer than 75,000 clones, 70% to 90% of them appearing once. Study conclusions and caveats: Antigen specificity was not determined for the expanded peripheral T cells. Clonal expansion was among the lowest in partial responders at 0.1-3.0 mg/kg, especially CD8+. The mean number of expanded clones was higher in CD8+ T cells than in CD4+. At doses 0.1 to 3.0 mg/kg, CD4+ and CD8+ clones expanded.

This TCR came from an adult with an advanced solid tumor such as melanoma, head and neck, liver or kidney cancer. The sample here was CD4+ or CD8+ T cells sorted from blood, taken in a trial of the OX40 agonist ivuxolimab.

The CDR3 protein is CASSPGQGEGNTIYF. The CDR3 region has the DNA TGTGCCAGCAGCCCAGGACAGGGCGAAGGAAACACCATATATTTT. This sequence joins TRBV2 and TRBJ1-3; TRBD1 matches 8 bases. CDR1 is SNHLY and CDR2 is FYNNEI in the germline V gene. Trimming cost V 6 bases and J 4 bases; bases outside gene matches: 8. The CDR3 spans 15 residues.